The 20 T cell receptor beta chains in this list originate from one sample, sequenced in a study of blood T cells in healthy people across ages. A second PCR of about 6 to 11 cycles used a sample-barcoded 5' primer and a J-beta primer mix. TCRdb ran MiXCR on the 5' RACE reads and lists one entry per CDR3 protein. The sample lists 550,000 to 700,000 distinct CDR3 sequences, 27% occurring once. Sequencing used blood. These receptors all stem from a woman aged 70-85 years in good health.

The chain's CDR3 is CASRPGTGPYEQYF. For the CDR3, the DNA is TGCGCCAGCAGGCCCGGGACAGGTCCCTACGAGCAGTACTTC. J is TRBJ2-1 and V is TRBV5-1; 8 nucleotides agree with TRBD1. The better agreement between TRBJ2-7 and the DNA end casts doubt on the J call. The length of the CDR3 is 14 residues. Germline V CDR1 and CDR2: SGHRS, YFSETQ.

This sequence joins TRBV4-3 and TRBJ2-4; 14 bases are shared with TRBD2. The V segment lost 2 bases and the J segment 5 bases; nucleotides outside the gene matches: 5. CDR1 and CDR2 (germline): LGHNA, YSLEER. The CDR3 covers 17 residues. The CDR3 region is CASSQTGTSGGQNIQYF. CDR3 DNA sequence: TGCGCCAGCAGCCAAACCGGGACTAGCGGGGGCCAAAACATTCAGTACTTC.

This clonotype occurred a few times. The chain links TRBV20-1 to TRBJ2-3; 8 bases line up with TRBD2. The CDR3 runs 15 residues. The junction had 7 bases not matched to a gene; V was cut back by 0 bases and J by 5 bases. Germline assignment: CDR1 DFQATT and CDR2 SNEGSKA (reference sequence). This CDR3 is CSAREVRGDGDTQYF. CDR3 bases: TGCAGTGCTAGAGAAGTGCGGGGGGATGGAGATACGCAGTATTTT.

This clonotype was recorded a few times. V is TRBV5-6 and J is TRBJ2-1; possible D gene TRBD2, 6 bases. The CDR3 contains 16 residues. Germline lookup yields CDR1 SGHDT and CDR2 YYEEEE. V lost 4 bases, J lost 6 bases, and 20 bases lay in between. The CDR3 spells CASSAQRTTLSNEQFF. The CDR3 DNA reads TGTGCCAGCAGCGCACAGCGGACTACACTTTCCAATGAGCAGTTCTTC. Full variable domain (missing parts from reference TRBV5-6 and TRBJ2-1): DAGVTQSPTHLIKTRGQQVTLRCSPKSGHDTVSWYQQALGQGPQFIFQYYEEEERQRGNFPDRFSGHQFPNYSSELNVNALLLGDSALYLCASSAQRTTLSNEQFFGPGTRLTVL.

This chain connects TRBV7-3 to TRBJ2-6, with D unclear. The germline gives CDR1 SGHTA, CDR2 FQGTGA. The CDR3 extends over 16 amino acids. The germline V and J ends were trimmed by 2 bases and 0 bases, with 8 bases remaining between them. For the CDR3, the DNA is TGTGCCAGCAGCTTAGACGGGTACTCTGGGGCCAACGTCCTGACTTTC. Translation gives CASSLDGYSGANVLTF.

The chain carries TRBV20-1 and TRBJ2-5, with D perhaps matching TRBD1 (6 bases). This CDR3 region has 12 residues. The germline gives CDR1 DFQATT, CDR2 SNEGSKA (reference sequence). The germline V and J ends were trimmed by 1 base and 5 bases, with 8 bases remaining between them. The CDR3: CSARADRETQYF. CDR3 nucleotides: TGCAGTGCTAGAGCCGACAGGGAGACCCAGTACTTC.

This sequence joins TRBV5-6 and TRBJ2-1, with D unclear. This CDR3 has 13 residues. Trimming removed 0 bases at V and 6 bases at J, with 7 bases between. Per germline, CDR1 SGHDT and CDR2 YYEEEE. CDR3 protein: CASSLAPPNEQFF. The CDR3 nucleotides are TGTGCCAGCAGCTTGGCTCCTCCCAATGAGCAGTTCTTC.

The chain recombines TRBV12-3 or TRBV12-4 with TRBJ2-5, with a possible D match to TRBD2 (5 bases). Between the trimmed V and J ends, which lost 6 bases and 11 bases, there was a span of 16 bases. The CDR3 has 12 residues. The CDR3 sequence is CASRARAGEQYF. As DNA, the CDR3 is TGTGCCAGCAGAGCGAGAGCCGGGGAGCAGTACTTC.

This rearrangement joins TRBV7-2 to TRBJ1-4; TRBD1 matches 10 bases. CDR3 length: 15 residues. Germline assignment: CDR1 SGHTA and CDR2 FQGNSA. V gave up 3 bases and J gave up 6 bases; unmatched junction bases: 4. CDR3 DNA: TGTGCCAGCAGCTTGGTCGGGACAGGGGATGAAAAACTGTTTTTT. Amino acid sequence: CASSLVGTGDEKLFF.

This clonotype was detected a few times. This sequence joins TRBV7-3 and TRBJ2-6, with D possibly called TRBD1 or TRBD2 (5 bases each). Germline values: CDR1 SGHTA, CDR2 FQGTGA. Trimming pared 4 bases from V and 2 bases from J, leaving 15 bases between. This CDR3 is built from 17 residues. CDR3 loop: CASSSVGAGTGANVLTF. DNA for the CDR3: TGTGCCAGCAGCTCTGTCGGGGCAGGGACTGGGGCCAACGTCCTGACTTTC.

The V gene is TRBV5-1, the J gene TRBJ2-3; D not resolved. With 2 bases removed from V and 2 bases from J, the gap between germline ends came to 12 bases. In germline, CDR1 is SGHRS, CDR2 YFSETQ. CDR3 size: 15 residues. CDR3 protein: CASSFVIGNTDTQYF. Written as DNA, the CDR3 is TGCGCCAGCAGCTTCGTGATAGGAAACACAGATACGCAGTATTTT.

The chain uses TRBV5-5 and TRBJ1-2; D unresolved. CDR3 length: 14 amino acids. Germline assignment: CDR1 SGHKS and CDR2 YYEKEE (reference sequence). Trimming removed 0 bases at V and 4 bases at J, with 10 bases between. In nucleotides, the CDR3 is TGTGCCAGCAGCTTGGAGCCGGGTCCCTATGGCTACACCTTC. This codes for CASSLEPGPYGYTF. Drawing the rest from reference TRBV5-5 and TRBJ1-2, the complete variable domain is DAGVTQSPTHLIKTRGQQVTLRCSPISGHKSVSWYQQVLGQGPQFIFQYYEKEERGRGNFPDRFSARQFPNYSSELNVNALLLGDSALYLCASSLEPGPYGYTFGSGTRLTVV.

The chain recombines TRBV7-9 with TRBJ2-5, with 7 positions matching TRBD2. The CDR3 is 13 residues long. The germline CDR1 and CDR2 sequences are SEHNR and FQNEAQ (reference sequence). V gave up 3 bases and J gave up 9 bases; unmatched junction bases: 7. The CDR3 protein is CASSFSGTLAQYF. The CDR3, as DNA: TGTGCCAGCAGCTTCAGCGGGACCCTGGCCCAGTACTTC.

A single count supports this clonotype. The rearrangement links TRBV4-2 to TRBJ2-1, with no clear D. Deletions cut 0 bases from V and 0 bases from J, with 12 bases between. The CDR3 covers 17 residues. The germline gives CDR1 LGHNA, CDR2 YNFKEQ. The CDR3 DNA is TGTGCCAGCAGCCAAGACGTCGCTTATAGCTCCTACAATGAGCAGTTCTTC. This sequence encodes CASSQDVAYSSYNEQFF.

This sequence joins TRBV2 and TRBJ1-2, with TRBD1 matching 8 bases. V dropped 5 bases and J dropped 4; count of bases not matched to a gene: 6. This CDR3 spans 14 amino acids. Germline assignment: CDR1 SNHLY and CDR2 FYNNEI. In nucleotides, the CDR3 is TGTGCCAGCAGTACCCAGGGGGCAACCTATGGCTACACCTTC. Translating it yields CASSTQGATYGYTF.

The J gene is TRBJ1-5, the V gene TRBV12-3 or TRBV12-4, with no clear D. The CDR3 sequence is 15 residues long. Trimming took off 5 bases at V and 0 bases at J, with 11 bases between the two ends. Here the CDR3 reads CASSGSMGSNQPQHF. The CDR3 DNA reads TGTGCCAGCAGTGGGTCTATGGGTAGCAATCAGCCCCAGCATTTT.

Here the CDR3 reads CASSPLFRGSETQYF. CDR3 bases: TGCGCCAGCAGCCCCCTGTTCAGGGGCAGCGAGACCCAGTACTTC. The rearrangement links TRBV5-1 to TRBJ2-5; D is perhaps TRBD1 (6 bases). Germline CDR1 is SGHRS and CDR2 is YFSETQ. V lost 4 bases, J lost 5 bases, and 18 bases lay in between. The CDR3 extends over 15 amino acids.

Only a few counts were recorded for this clonotype. The chain combines TRBV12-3 or TRBV12-4 with TRBJ1-1; D ambiguous. The V and J ends lost 3 bases and 9 bases respectively, with 8 bases between them. This CDR3 is 11 amino acids long. For the CDR3, the DNA is TGTGCCAGCAGTTTGAGTGGGAAAGCTTTCTTT. This sequence encodes CASSLSGKAFF.

This clonotype was detected a few times. This chain links TRBV4-2 with TRBJ2-1, with 8 bases fitting TRBD2. Losses at the gene ends were 1 base for V and 0 bases for J; bases not matched to a gene: 5. The CDR3 spans 17 residues. CDR1 is LGHNA, CDR2 YNFKEQ, per germline. The CDR3, as DNA: TGTGCCAGCAGCCAAGTCCGCGGGGGGACCTCCTACAATGAGCAGTTCTTC. Protein sequence: CASSQVRGGTSYNEQFF.

This clonotype was found many times. The chain is built from TRBV7-3 and TRBJ1-5; D gene uncertain. V lost 5 bases and J lost 4, with 9 bases in between. The CDR3 consists of 13 residues. Germline V gene sequence: CDR1 SGHTA, CDR2 FQGTGA. DNA for the CDR3: TGTGCCAGCAGCATAGGGCAGAATCAGCCCCAGCATTTT. It translates to CASSIGQNQPQHF.